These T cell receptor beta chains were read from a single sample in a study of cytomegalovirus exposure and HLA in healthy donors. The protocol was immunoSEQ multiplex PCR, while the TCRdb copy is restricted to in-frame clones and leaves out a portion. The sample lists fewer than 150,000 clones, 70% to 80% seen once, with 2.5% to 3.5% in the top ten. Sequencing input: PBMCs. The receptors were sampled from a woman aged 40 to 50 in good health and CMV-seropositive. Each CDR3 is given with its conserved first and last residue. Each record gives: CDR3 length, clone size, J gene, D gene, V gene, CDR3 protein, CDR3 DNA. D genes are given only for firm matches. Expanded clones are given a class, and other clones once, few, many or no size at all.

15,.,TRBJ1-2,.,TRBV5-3,CARSHRDQPSNGYTF,TGTGCCAGAAGCCACAGGGACCAACCCTCTAATGGCTACACCTTC
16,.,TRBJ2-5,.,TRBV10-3,CAISAGTGLPQETQYF,TGTGCCATCAGCGCCGGGACTGGGCTGCCTCAAGAGACCCAGTACTTC
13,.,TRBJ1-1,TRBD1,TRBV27,CASSRTGSAEAFF,TGTGCCAGCAGTCGGACAGGGTCCGCTGAAGCTTTCTTT
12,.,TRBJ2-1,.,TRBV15,CATSSLGGEQFF,TGTGCCACCAGCAGCCTCGGCGGTGAGCAGTTCTTC
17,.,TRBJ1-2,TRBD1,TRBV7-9,CASSISRQGAFNYGYTF,TGTGCCAGCAGCATTAGTCGACAGGGGGCCTTTAACTATGGCTACACCTTC
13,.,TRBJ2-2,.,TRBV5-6,CASSSTNTGELFF,TGTGCCAGCAGCTCCACGAACACCGGGGAGCTGTTTTTT
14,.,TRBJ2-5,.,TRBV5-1,CASSSFLRQETQYF,TGCGCCAGCAGCTCCTTCCTGAGACAAGAGACCCAGTACTTC
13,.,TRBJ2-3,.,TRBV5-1,CASSWERGDTQYF,TGCGCCAGCAGCTGGGAACGGGGAGATACGCAGTATTTT
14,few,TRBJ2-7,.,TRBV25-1,CASTMTGNSYEQYF,TGTGCCAGTACCATGACAGGTAACTCCTACGAGCAGTACTTC
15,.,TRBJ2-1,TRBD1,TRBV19,CASSTPRTGVDEQFF,TGTGCCAGTAGTACCCCCCGGACAGGGGTTGATGAGCAGTTCTTC
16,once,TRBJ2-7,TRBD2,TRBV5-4,CASSAGGFQTSYEQYF,TGTGCCAGCAGTGCCGGGGGGTTCCAGACCTCCTACGAGCAGTACTTC
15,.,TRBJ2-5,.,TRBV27,CASSGTGPIQETQYF,TGTGCCAGCAGTGGTACAGGACCCATCCAAGAGACCCAGTACTTC
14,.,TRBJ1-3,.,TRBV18,CASSPDSSGNTIYF,TGTGCCAGCTCACCAGACAGCTCGGGAAACACCATATATTTT
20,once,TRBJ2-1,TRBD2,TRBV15,CATSRERPLAGEVSHNEQFF,TGTGCCACCAGCAGAGAACGTCCTCTAGCGGGAGAAGTCAGCCACAATGAGCAGTTCTTC
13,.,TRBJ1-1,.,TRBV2,CASFAGGQAGAFF,TGTGCCAGCTTCGCAGGAGGCCAAGCCGGCGCTTTCTTT
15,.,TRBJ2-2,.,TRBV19,CASTAAGTVTGELFF,TGTGCCAGTACCGCCGCCGGGACTGTCACCGGGGAGCTGTTTTTT
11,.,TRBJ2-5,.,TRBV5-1,CASSLSETQYF,TGCGCCAGCAGCTTGTCGGAGACCCAGTACTTC
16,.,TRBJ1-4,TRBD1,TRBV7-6,CASSQDHRGRNEKLFF,TGTGCCAGCAGCCAAGATCACAGGGGCCGGAATGAAAAACTGTTTTTT
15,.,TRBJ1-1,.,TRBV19,CASSRTVAFPTEAFF,TGTGCCAGTAGTCGGACAGTGGCCTTCCCCACTGAAGCTTTCTTT
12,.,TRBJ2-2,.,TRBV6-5,CASSRSAGELFF,TGTGCCAGCAGTCGTAGCGCCGGGGAGCTGTTTTTT
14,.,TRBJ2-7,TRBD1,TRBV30,CAWRTGTGDFEQYF,TGTGCCTGGAGGACCGGGACAGGGGATTTCGAGCAGTACTTC
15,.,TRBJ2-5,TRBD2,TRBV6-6,CASRLGLAGVETQYF,TGTGCCAGCAGGCTGGGACTAGCGGGAGTGGAGACCCAGTACTTC
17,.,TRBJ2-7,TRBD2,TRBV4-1,CASSPLRTSGSSSEQYF,TGCGCCAGCAGTCCCCTGAGGACTAGCGGGAGTAGTTCCGAGCAGTACTTC
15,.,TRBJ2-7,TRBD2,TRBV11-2,CASSIRTSGDYEQYF,TGTGCCAGCAGCATTCGGACTAGCGGGGACTACGAGCAGTACTTC
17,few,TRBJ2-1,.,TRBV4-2,CASSQDGGDSAYNEQFF,TGTGCCAGCAGCCAAGATGGAGGCGACTCCGCCTACAATGAGCAGTTCTTC
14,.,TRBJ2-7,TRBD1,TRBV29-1,CSVDDLGQGGEQYF,TGCAGCGTTGACGATTTAGGACAGGGAGGCGAGCAGTACTTC
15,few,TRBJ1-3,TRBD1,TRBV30,CAWSALDRAGNTIYF,TGTGCCTGGAGCGCCCTGGACAGGGCTGGAAACACCATATATTTT
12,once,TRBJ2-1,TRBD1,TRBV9,CASSKTGDEQFF,TGTGCCAGCAGCAAGACAGGGGATGAGCAGTTCTTC
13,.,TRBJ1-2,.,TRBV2,CASIAGRIYGYTF,TGTGCCAGCATAGCGGGACGGATCTATGGCTACACCTTC
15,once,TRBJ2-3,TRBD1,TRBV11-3,CASSLGGQVTDTQYF,TGTGCCAGCAGCTTAGGGGGACAGGTCACAGATACGCAGTATTTT
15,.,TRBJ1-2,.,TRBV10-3,CAISESTGPNYGYTF,TGTGCCATCAGTGAGTCGACAGGCCCTAACTATGGCTACACCTTC
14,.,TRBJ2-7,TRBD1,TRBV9,CASSVEQGGYEQYF,TGTGCCAGCAGCGTAGAACAGGGGGGATACGAGCAGTACTTC
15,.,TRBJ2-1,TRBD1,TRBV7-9,CASSLGDRGSAEQFF,TGTGCCAGCAGCTTAGGGGACAGGGGTTCGGCTGAGCAGTTCTTC
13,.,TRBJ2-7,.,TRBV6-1,CASSAEASYEQYF,TGTGCCAGCAGTGCCGAGGCCTCCTACGAGCAGTACTTC
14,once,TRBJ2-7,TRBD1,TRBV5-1,CASSFETGAYEQYF,TGCGCCAGCAGCTTTGAGACAGGGGCCTACGAGCAGTACTTC
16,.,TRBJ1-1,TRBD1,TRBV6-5,CASSYSQGTVGTEAFF,TGTGCCAGCAGTTACTCTCAGGGGACAGTGGGGACTGAAGCTTTCTTT
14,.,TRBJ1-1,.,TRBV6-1,CASTLQGNGAEAFF,TGTGCCAGCACACTACAGGGAAACGGCGCTGAAGCTTTCTTT
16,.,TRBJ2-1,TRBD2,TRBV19,CASRLSSGGAYNEQFF,TGTGCCAGTAGACTATCTAGCGGGGGGGCCTACAATGAGCAGTTCTTC
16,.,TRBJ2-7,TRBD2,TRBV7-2,CASSFSGRVSSYEQYF,TGTGCCAGCAGTTTTAGCGGGAGGGTGAGTTCCTACGAGCAGTACTTC
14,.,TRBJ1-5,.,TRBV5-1,CASSLDSGDQPQHF,TGCGCCAGCAGCTTGGATTCGGGGGATCAGCCCCAGCATTTT
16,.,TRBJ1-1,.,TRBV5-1,CASSEFTKRVGTEAFF,TGCGCCAGCAGCGAATTCACTAAACGAGTTGGGACTGAAGCTTTCTTT
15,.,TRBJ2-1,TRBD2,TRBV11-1,CASLASGRPWDEQFF,TGTGCCAGCTTGGCTAGCGGGAGACCATGGGATGAGCAGTTCTTC
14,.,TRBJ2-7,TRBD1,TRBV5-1,CASSPTGGSYEQYF,TGCGCCAGCAGCCCTACAGGGGGCTCCTACGAGCAGTACTTC
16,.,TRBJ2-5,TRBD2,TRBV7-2,CASTLGLAGDQETQYF,TGTGCCAGCACCCTCGGCCTAGCGGGGGACCAAGAGACCCAGTACTTC
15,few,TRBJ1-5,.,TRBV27,CARMESQGKDQPQHF,TGTGCCAGAATGGAATCCCAGGGGAAGGATCAGCCCCAGCATTTT
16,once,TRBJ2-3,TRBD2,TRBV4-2,CASSQLAGGGTDTQYF,TGTGCCAGCAGCCAATTAGCGGGAGGCGGCACAGATACGCAGTATTTT
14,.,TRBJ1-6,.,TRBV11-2,CASSSRQTGSPLHF,TGTGCCAGCAGCTCCCGACAGACAGGTTCACCCCTCCACTTT
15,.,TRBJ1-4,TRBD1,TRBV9,CASSETQGTNEKLFF,TGTGCCAGCAGCGAAACACAGGGGACTAATGAAAAACTGTTTTTT
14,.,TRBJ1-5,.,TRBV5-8,CASSFDSNNQPQHF,TGTGCCAGCAGCTTCGACTCAAACAATCAGCCCCAGCATTTT
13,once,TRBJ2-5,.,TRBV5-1,CASSRDSEETQYF,TGCGCCAGCAGCAGGGACTCCGAAGAGACCCAGTACTTC
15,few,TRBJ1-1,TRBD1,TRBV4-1,CASSQSFGTGLEAFF,TGCGCCAGCAGCCAGTCCTTTGGGACAGGTCTTGAAGCTTTCTTT
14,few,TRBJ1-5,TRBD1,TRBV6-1,CASSYTGGYQPQHF,TGTGCCAGCAGTTATACAGGGGGGTATCAGCCCCAGCATTTT
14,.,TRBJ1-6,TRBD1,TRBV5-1,CASSLSGGNSPLHF,TGCGCCAGCAGCTTGTCAGGGGGCAATTCACCCCTCCACTTT
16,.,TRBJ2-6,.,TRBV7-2,CASSLSRGSGANVLTF,TGTGCCAGCAGCTTATCGCGGGGAAGTGGGGCCAACGTCCTGACTTTC